Described below is a single T cell receptor (beta chain) sequence and its context. Its target is not known. The source material, RNA transcripts, was used to amplify TCR beta CDR3 regions. HTBI primers were employed in a first-round RT-PCR of the TCR CDR3. TCRdb recomputed calls from the multiplex PCR reads with MiXCR, one row per CDR3 protein. The repertoire holds roughly 630,000 distinct CDR3 sequences, with 15% to 18% as singletons. The J segment lost 3 bases and the V segment lost 4 bases, leaving 8 bases of the junction unmatched. Per the germline V gene, CDR1 is SNHLY and CDR2 is FYNNEI. The CDR3 totals 15 residues. The study left out patients who had uncontrolled infection, other autoimmune disease, pregnancy or lactation. The sample originates from a study of T cells in Graves' hyperthyroidism and ophthalmopathy. Study context: Peripheral blood was collected at initial diagnosis, before any treatment. General observations from the study: Among clonotypes expanded in thyroid above 0.001, most were also found in blood.

The chain couples TRBV2 to TRBJ2-7; 8 bases fit TRBD1. The clonotype was recovered from a woman aged 25 to 39 with Graves' hyperthyroidism. Source material: blood. The CDR3 DNA sequence: TGTGCCAGCAGTGGCCCGGGACAGGAGGGCTACGAGCAGTACTTC. It translates to CASSGPGQEGYEQYF.